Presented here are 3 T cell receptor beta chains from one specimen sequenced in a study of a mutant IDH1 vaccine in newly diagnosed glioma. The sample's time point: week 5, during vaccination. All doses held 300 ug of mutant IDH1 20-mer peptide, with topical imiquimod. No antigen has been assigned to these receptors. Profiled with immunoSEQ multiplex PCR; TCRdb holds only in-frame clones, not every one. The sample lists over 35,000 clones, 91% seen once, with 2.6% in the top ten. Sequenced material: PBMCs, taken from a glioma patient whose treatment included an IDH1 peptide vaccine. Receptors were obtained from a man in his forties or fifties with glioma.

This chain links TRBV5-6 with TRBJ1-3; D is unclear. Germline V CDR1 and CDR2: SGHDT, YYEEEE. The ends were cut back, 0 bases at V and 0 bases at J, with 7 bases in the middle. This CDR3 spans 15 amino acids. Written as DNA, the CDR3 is TGTGCCAGCAGCTTGGCGCAGAACTCTGGAAACACCATATATTTT. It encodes CASSLAQNSGNTIYF.

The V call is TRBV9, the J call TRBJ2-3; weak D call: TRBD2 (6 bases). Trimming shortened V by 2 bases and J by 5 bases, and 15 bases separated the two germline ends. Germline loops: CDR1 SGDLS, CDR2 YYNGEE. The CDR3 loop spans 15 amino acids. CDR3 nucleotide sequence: TGTGCCAGCAGCGTGAGCGGGCCCCAAGGAGATACGCAGTATTTT. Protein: CASSVSGPQGDTQYF.

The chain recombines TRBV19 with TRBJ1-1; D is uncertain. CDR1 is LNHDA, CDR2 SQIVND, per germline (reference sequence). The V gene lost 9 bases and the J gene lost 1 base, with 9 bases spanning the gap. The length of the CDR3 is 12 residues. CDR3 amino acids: CASGQPNTEAFF. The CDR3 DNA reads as TGTGCCAGCGGTCAACCGAACACTGAAGCTTTCTTT.